The clone carrying this TCR beta chain was counted ten times or more. Its antigen is not identified. Time point meaning: newly diagnosed GD, antithyroid drugs for less than 3 months. PBMC-derived RNA was used for the TCR library. Arm-PCR of CDR3 regions and iRepertoire HTBI primers were used to build TCR beta libraries. TCRdb itself ran the multiplex PCR reads through MiXCR, one entry per CDR3 protein. The sample shows approximately 480,000 distinct CDR3 sequences, about 17% of them seen only once. Unmatched junction bases numbered 18, after V lost 5 bases and J lost 11 bases. The CDR3 is 18 residues long. Looked up from germline, CDR1 is MNHEY and CDR2 is SMNVEV (reference sequence). This sample was included in a study of regulatory T cells in long-lasting Graves disease. Overall study findings and caveats: Accuracy was possibly reduced by small sample size. Patients with persistent disease shared 2,500 or so public clonotypes, outpacing the approximately 920 shared by new patients.

The data also belong to a second study, concerning T cells in Graves' hyperthyroidism and ophthalmopathy. That source reports: Carried out on the TCR CDR3, a first-round RT-PCR used the HTBI primer set. A model of 13 V-J features distinguished ophthalmopathy from stable hyperthyroidism.

This specimen consisted of peripheral blood mononuclear cells (PBMCs), obtained at new diagnosis, from a patient treated with antithyroid drugs. The genes are TRBV27 and TRBJ1-4; 12 bases agree with TRBD1. The source of this sequence is a man aged 35 to 55 with Graves disease. For the CDR3, the DNA is TGTGCCAGCAGTCCCTCCACCGGGACAGGGGGCGTAATGAGGAAACTGTTTTTT. Its protein is CASSPSTGTGGVMRKLFF.